A selection of T cell receptor beta chains follows, all from one sample in a study of breast tumors, draining lymph nodes, adjacent tissues. Each CDR3 protein is one row after TCRdb ran MiXCR on the multiplex PCR reads. This sample has some 170,000 distinct CDR3 sequences; around 33% occur once, and the top ten carry roughly 3.8%. Sequences were obtained from axillary lymph node tissue. These receptor sequences come from a female donor with breast cancer. Some clones in this sample may be carry-over from other donors' samples. The CDR3 runs from the conserved cysteine through the conserved F or W. The order of the fields is D gene, V gene, J gene, clone size, CDR3 protein, CDR3 DNA. A D gene is named only where the DNA matches it firmly. Size is stated for part of the rows, as once, few or many counts, or as a class when the clone is expanded.

TRBD1	TRBV6-5	TRBJ2-2	few	CASSYDRGSGELFF	TGTGCCAGCAGTTATGACAGGGGAAGCGGGGAGCTGTTTTTT
-	TRBV9	TRBJ1-3	many	CASGHDLPGNTIYF	TGTGCCAGCGGCCACGATCTCCCTGGAAACACCATATATTTT
TRBD2	TRBV20-1	TRBJ2-1	many	CSATPSGGYNEQFF	TGCAGTGCAACCCCTAGCGGGGGTTACAATGAGCAGTTCTTC
-	TRBV7-9	TRBJ2-3	many	CASSLVPVLTQYF	TGTGCCAGCAGCTTAGTCCCCGTGCTTACGCAGTATTTT
-	TRBV4-1	TRBJ2-3	few	CASSQLADTQYF	TGCGCCAGCAGCCAATTGGCGGATACGCAGTATTTT
-	TRBV5-6	TRBJ1-1	-	CASSFGPNTEAFF	TGTGCCAGCAGCTTCGGACCTAACACTGAAGCTTTCTTT
TRBD2	TRBV7-3	TRBJ2-3	-	CASSFLAGGHTDTQYF	TGTGCCAGCAGCTTTTTGGCGGGGGGTCACACAGATACGCAGTATTTT
-	TRBV5-4	TRBJ1-1	-	CASSLGDRTERKAFF	TGTGCCAGCAGCTTGGGGGACCGGACTGAAAGAAAAGCTTTCTTT
-	TRBV7-8	TRBJ1-2	-	CASGQQDKAYGYTF	TGTGCCAGCGGGCAGCAGGACAAGGCCTATGGCTACACCTTC
-	TRBV10-3	TRBJ2-1	many	CAISTEVRGYNEQFF	TGTGCCATCTCCACCGAAGTGAGGGGGTACAATGAGCAGTTCTTC
-	TRBV6-2/TRBV6-3	TRBJ2-2	many	CASSYSTLGELFF	TGTGCCAGCAGTTACTCGACGTTGGGGGAGCTGTTTTTT
TRBD2	TRBV7-2	TRBJ2-5	few	CASSFTSGRAETQHF	TGTGCCAGCAGCTTCACTAGCGGGAGGGCTGAGACCCAGCACTTC
TRBD2	TRBV5-1	TRBJ2-3	many	CASSLRLAGEGTQYF	TGCGCCAGCAGCTTGAGACTAGCGGGGGAAGGTACGCAGTATTTT
-	TRBV2	TRBJ1-2	-	CASSEAGAFGGYTF	TGTGCCAGCAGTGAAGCGGGAGCGTTTGGTGGCTACACCTTT
TRBD1	TRBV11-3	TRBJ2-1	many	CTSGFGQGYNEQFF	TGTACCAGCGGATTCGGACAGGGCTACAATGAGCAGTTCTTC
-	TRBV5-6	TRBJ2-7	many	CASSHRERYEQYF	TGTGCCAGCAGCCACCGGGAACGCTACGAGCAGTACTTC
-	TRBV20-1	TRBJ2-7	-	CRSGQSGHEQYF	TGCAGATCGGGGCAGAGCGGGCACGAGCAGTACTTC
-	TRBV5-6	TRBJ1-2	many	CASTSIRTGGFYGYTF	TGTGCCAGCACCTCAATCCGGACGGGAGGATTCTATGGCTACACCTTC
-	TRBV7-2	TRBJ2-7	many	CASHWGSSYEQYF	TGTGCCAGCCATTGGGGCAGCTCTTACGAGCAGTACTTC
TRBD2	TRBV25-1	TRBJ2-1	-	CATGLLRSGAYNEQFF	TGTGCCACGGGACTACTGAGAAGCGGGGCCTACAATGAGCAGTTCTTC
TRBD1	TRBV19	TRBJ1-5	many	CASSIGQGLRDQPQHF	TGTGCCAGTAGTATAGGACAGGGCTTGCGAGATCAGCCCCAGCATTTT
-	TRBV20-1	TRBJ2-4	few	CSAETEYAKNIQYF	TGCAGTGCTGAGACAGAGTATGCCAAAAACATTCAGTACTTC
-	TRBV20-1	TRBJ2-5	-	CSADPGTPETQYF	TGCAGTGCTGACCCCGGGACCCCAGAGACCCAGTACTTC
-	TRBV27	TRBJ2-3	many	CASSRRIDGITDTQYF	TGTGCCAGCAGTAGGCGGATCGACGGAATCACAGATACGCAGTATTTT
TRBD1	TRBV5-1	TRBJ2-7	many	CASSWGQSYEQYF	TGCGCCAGCAGCTGGGGACAGTCCTACGAGCAGTACTTC
-	TRBV6-6	TRBJ1-5	many	CASSLITGGSQPQHF	TGTGCCAGCAGTCTTATCACGGGGGGGTCTCAGCCCCAGCATTTT
-	TRBV4-3	TRBJ2-1	-	CASSQGRLNEQFF	TGCGCCAGCAGCCAAGGACGACTCAATGAGCAGTTCTTC
-	TRBV7-3	TRBJ1-1	once	CASSLAGVNTGAFF	TGTGCCAGCAGCTTAGCGGGGGTAAACACTGGAGCTTTCTTT
TRBD1	TRBV5-6	TRBJ1-2	many	CASSPDRAPVNYGYTF	TGTGCCAGCAGCCCGGACAGGGCGCCGGTGAACTATGGCTACACCTTC
TRBD1	TRBV20-1	TRBJ1-5	once	CSAWTGDQPQHF	TGCAGTGCTTGGACAGGGGATCAGCCCCAGCATTTT
TRBD2	TRBV30	TRBJ2-2	few	CAWRGLAGGQTGELFF	TGTGCCTGGAGGGGACTAGCGGGGGGGCAGACCGGGGAGCTGTTTTTT
-	TRBV19	TRBJ2-3	many	CASSIAGLSTDTQYF	TGTGCCAGTAGTATAGCGGGCCTGAGCACAGATACGCAGTATTTT
-	TRBV3-1	TRBJ2-7	many	CASSQGTGLHHEQYF	TGTGCCAGCAGCCAAGGAACAGGGTTGCATCACGAGCAGTACTTC
-	TRBV7-2	TRBJ2-7	many	CASSWVSNSYEQYF	TGTGCCAGCAGCTGGGTCTCAAACTCCTACGAGCAGTACTTC
-	TRBV27	TRBJ1-2	many	CASRSTGILNYGYTF	TGTGCCAGCAGATCTACCGGGATCTTAAACTATGGCTACACCTTC
-	TRBV7-9	TRBJ2-5	many	CASSPGGVTQYF	TGTGCCAGCAGCCCAGGGGGGGTGACCCAGTACTTC
TRBD1	TRBV6-6	TRBJ1-5	few	CASSHSPGQVYQPQHF	TGTGCCAGCAGTCACTCACCGGGACAGGTCTATCAGCCCCAGCATTTT
TRBD1	TRBV7-2	TRBJ1-6	many	CASSLPGTGGLSYNSPLHF	TGTGCCAGCAGCCTCCCCGGGACAGGGGGCCTCTCCTATAATTCACCCCTCCACTTT
TRBD2	TRBV20-1	TRBJ2-3	many	CSATRLAGGNTDTQYF	TGCAGTGCTACCCGACTAGCGGGAGGTAACACAGATACGCAGTATTTT
TRBD1	TRBV10-3	TRBJ1-1	many	CAISEPGTVGGNTEAFF	TGTGCCATCAGTGAACCCGGGACAGTCGGGGGAAACACTGAAGCTTTCTTT
TRBD1	TRBV2	TRBJ2-5	-	CASTAVAGGRKTQYF	TGTGCCAGCACCGCGGTGGCAGGGGGACGGAAGACCCAGTACTTC
TRBD1	TRBV24-1	TRBJ2-7	-	CATSGTGSYEQYF	TGTGCCACCAGCGGGACAGGGAGTTACGAGCAGTACTTC
TRBD2	TRBV11-1	TRBJ2-3	many	CASRKDGTSGRTDTQYF	TGTGCCAGCAGGAAAGACGGGACTAGCGGACGCACAGATACGCAGTATTTT
-	TRBV7-8	TRBJ2-7	-	CASSLARGIYEQYF	TGTGCCAGCAGCTTAGCTAGGGGGATCTACGAGCAGTACTTC
-	TRBV2	TRBJ1-4	-	CASTRESHHEQSEKLFF	TGTGCCAGCACACGGGAGTCTCACCACGAGCAGAGTGAAAAACTGTTTTTT
-	TRBV27	TRBJ2-7	once	CASSLAGTLPSYEQYF	TGTGCCAGCAGTTTAGCCGGGACCTTGCCGTCCTACGAGCAGTACTTC
-	TRBV6-1	TRBJ1-3	-	CASPILGGKKENTIYF	TGTGCCAGCCCTATCTTAGGGGGGAAAAAGGAAAACACCATATATTTT
TRBD2	TRBV19	TRBJ2-2	many	CASTTGASGRAGELFF	TGTGCCAGTACCACGGGGGCTAGCGGGAGGGCCGGGGAGCTGTTTTTT
TRBD2	TRBV5-4	TRBJ2-4	-	CASSGGGPALAKNIQYF	TGTGCCAGCAGCGGGGGGGGACCGGCGCTAGCCAAAAACATTCAGTACTTC
-	TRBV28	TRBJ2-6	-	CASSLRVSGANVLTF	TGTGCCAGCAGTCTACGGGTCTCTGGGGCCAACGTCCTGACTTTC
TRBD2	TRBV14	TRBJ2-1	many	CASSQGTSINEQFF	TGTGCCAGCAGCCAAGGGACTAGCATTAATGAGCAGTTCTTC
-	TRBV5-4	TRBJ2-2	many	CASSLFQGPTGELFF	TGTGCCAGCAGCTTGTTCCAGGGCCCAACCGGGGAGCTGTTTTTT
TRBD1	TRBV7-2	TRBJ1-4	-	CASSTGTGGIEKLFF	TGCGCCAGCAGCACAGGGACAGGGGGTATTGAAAAACTGTTTTTT
-	TRBV5-6	TRBJ1-4	many	CASSRSGEKLFF	TGTGCCAGCAGTCGTTCAGGGGAGAAACTGTTTTTT
-	TRBV28	TRBJ1-6	-	CASSFTGLGYNSPLHF	TGTGCCAGCAGTTTCACCGGATTAGGGTATAATTCACCCCTCCACTTT